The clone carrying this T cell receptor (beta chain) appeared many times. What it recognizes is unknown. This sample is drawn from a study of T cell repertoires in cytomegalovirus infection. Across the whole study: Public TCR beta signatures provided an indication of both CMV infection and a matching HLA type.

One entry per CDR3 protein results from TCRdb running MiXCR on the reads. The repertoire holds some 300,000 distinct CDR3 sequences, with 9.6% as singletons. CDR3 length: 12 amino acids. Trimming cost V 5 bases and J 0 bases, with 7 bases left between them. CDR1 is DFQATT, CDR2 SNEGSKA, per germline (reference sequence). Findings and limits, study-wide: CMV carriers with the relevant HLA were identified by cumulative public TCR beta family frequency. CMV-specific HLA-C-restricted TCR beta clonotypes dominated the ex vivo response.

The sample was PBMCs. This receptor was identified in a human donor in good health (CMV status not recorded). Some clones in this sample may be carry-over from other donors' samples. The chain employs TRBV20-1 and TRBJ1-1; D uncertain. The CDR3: CSAPGVNTEAFF. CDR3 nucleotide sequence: TGCAGTGCTCCAGGTGTGAACACTGAAGCTTTCTTT.